This T cell receptor beta chain was profiled in a study of T cells expressing NK-cell markers. Study-wide background: CD3+CD56+NKG2C+, CD3+CD56+NKG2C- and CD3+CD56-NKG2C+ T cells, once sorted, supplied the TCR beta repertoires.

This CDR3 is 18 amino acids long. Germline CDR1 LGHNA, CDR2 YNFKEQ. Whole-study results and caveats: The CD3+CD56-NKG2C+ fraction was also led by these clonotypes in several donors.

Concerning this clonotype: What it binds is not known.

After re-calling the 5' RACE reads, TCRdb lists one entry per CDR3 protein, DNA absent. The specimen's table records some 600,000 distinct CDR3 sequences. This chain joins TRBV4-2 and TRBJ2-6. Sequencing was carried out using blood T cells: a sorted CD56 or NKG2C T cell subset, CD4+ or CD8+ T cells, or bulk PBMC T cells (not recorded which). The TCR comes from a man younger than 35 in good health. The CDR3 reads CASTSGTGSAAGANVLTF.